The rows below give T cell receptor beta chains drawn from one sample of a study of patients and donors after allogeneic stem cell transplantation. TCRdb reprocessed the RT-PCR reads via MiXCR and lists one record per CDR3 protein. The table shows around 70,000 distinct CDR3 sequences, with about 26% occurring only once. Source material: blood, either unsorted or a sorted T cell fraction (not recorded which). The source of these receptors is a human donor who was either an allogeneic HSCT recipient or a stem cell or donor lymphocyte infusion donor (not recorded which). It is not recorded whose cells these are; they may come from a transplant donor. Both conserved end residues are part of each CDR3. A D gene is named only where the DNA matches it firmly. A row's size may be missing; if present it is once, few, many or a size class.

>.|TRBV4-1|TRBD1|TRBJ1-5
TGCGCCAGCAGCCAGCCTCCCGGGACAGGGGGCAATCAGCCCCAGCATTTT
CASSQPPGTGGNQPQHF
>few|TRBV12-5|.|TRBJ1-1
TGTGCTAGTTGTGGGGGAGACACTGAAGCTTTCTTT
CASCGGDTEAFF
>.|TRBV5-5|.|TRBJ1-6
TGTGCCAGCAGCTTGTTATGGGAAGATTCACCCCTCCACTTT
CASSLLWEDSPLHF
>.|TRBV7-9|TRBD2|TRBJ2-3
TGTGCCAGCAGCAGACTAGCGGGAGCCCTCACAGATACGCAGTATTTT
CASSRLAGALTDTQYF
>few|TRBV12-3/TRBV12-4|.|TRBJ2-7
TGTGCCAGCAGTCGTTCGGGGGAGCAGTACTTC
CASSRSGEQYF
>.|TRBV20-1|TRBD1|TRBJ1-3
TGCAGTGCTAGGGCGGCCCACGAGGGGGCCTTCTCTGGAAACACCATATATTTT
CSARAAHEGAFSGNTIYF
>.|TRBV29-1|.|TRBJ2-7
TGCAGCGCTACATCGGTGGAGAAGAGCTCCTACGAGCAGTACTTC
CSATSVEKSSYEQYF
>few|TRBV29-1|TRBD1|TRBJ2-2
TGCAGCGGGGACAGGGGCCGGCCCGGGGAGCTGTTTTTT
CSGDRGRPGELFF
>.|TRBV12-3/TRBV12-4|.|TRBJ2-3
TGTGCCAGCAGTTCCTTGACAAGCACAGATACGCAGTATTTT
CASSSLTSTDTQYF
>.|TRBV7-2|.|TRBJ1-6
TGTGCCAGCAGCTTAGCTACAGGGCGAAAGAATTCACCCCTCCACTTT
CASSLATGRKNSPLHF
>few|TRBV7-9|TRBD2|TRBJ2-1
TGTGCCAGCCGGCCTGTGGCGGGAGTATCCTACAATGAGCAGTTCTTC
CASRPVAGVSYNEQFF
>.|TRBV12-3/TRBV12-4|TRBD1|TRBJ1-2
TGTGCCAGCAGCCACCGGGGCCGCCCCATTGTGGGGACAGGGATGTACTATGGCTACACCTTC
CASSHRGRPIVGTGMYYGYTF
>few|TRBV7-8|TRBD1|TRBJ2-1
TGTGCCAGCAGCCGCCGACAGGGGGTTTACAATGAGCAGTTCTTC
CASSRRQGVYNEQFF
>few|TRBV5-1|.|TRBJ1-5
TGCGCCAGCAGCTTAAGGGAATTAACGGATAGCAATCAGCCCCAGCATTTT
CASSLRELTDSNQPQHF
>many|TRBV6-2/TRBV6-3|.|TRBJ1-5
TGTGCCAGCAGTTCTCCTAAAGGGGGAAATCAGCCCCAGCATTTT
CASSSPKGGNQPQHF